This TCR beta chain was identified during a study of T cells in Graves' hyperthyroidism and ophthalmopathy. Study conclusions and caveats: For ophthalmopathy, model prediction preceded onset by a median about 6 months. Peripheral blood also featured most of the thyroid clonotypes expanded above 0.001.

Trimming removed 4 bases at V and 2 bases at J, with 8 bases between. The length of the CDR3 is 13 residues. Germline lookup yields CDR1 MDHEN and CDR2 SYDVKM. Template material for amplifying TCR beta CDR3 regions consisted of RNA transcripts. Using the HTBI primer set, a first-round RT-PCR was run on the TCR CDR3. TCRdb redid the calling of the multiplex PCR reads with MiXCR, one entry per CDR3 protein. The repertoire holds hundreds of thousands of distinct CDR3 sequences, with approximately 15% as singletons. This clonotype was seen many times. The target antigen is unknown. The origin of this receptor is a woman aged 18 to 35 with Graves' hyperthyroidism. The chain has TRBV28 and TRBJ1-1; D gene ambiguous. Specimen: blood. CDR3 nucleotides: TGTGCCAGCAGTTGGGGAGCAAACACTGAAGCTTTCTTT. As protein: CASSWGANTEAFF.